What follows are 11 T cell receptor beta chains derived from one specimen sequenced in a study of blood T cell repertoires in COVID-19. TCRdb's copy holds only in-frame clones and misses some; the assay was immunoSEQ multiplex PCR. The data contain roughly 200,000 clones, roughly 85% of them seen just once; the ten biggest clones take up 3.5% to 4%. The specimen sequenced was PBMCs or T cells enriched from blood (not recorded which). These receptors all stem from a woman in her thirties or forties with acute COVID-19.

This sequence joins TRBV27 and TRBJ1-5, with a possible D match to TRBD1 (6 bases). There are 19 residues in the CDR3. Trimming stripped 2 bases from V and 0 bases from J, with 20 bases between. Germline-derived CDR1 and CDR2 are MNHEY and SMNVEV (reference sequence). The CDR3 region has the DNA TGTGCCAGCAGTTTAGTTCACAGGGCGGCTTTTTATAGCAATCAGCCCCAGCATTTT. Residues: CASSLVHRAAFYSNQPQHF.

This rearrangement joins TRBV2 to TRBJ2-7, with 8 bases that match TRBD1. The CDR3 is 17 residues long. Losses at the gene ends were 0 bases for V and 0 bases for J; bases not matched to a gene: 7. The germline V gene encodes CDR1 SNHLY and CDR2 FYNNEI. CDR3 coding DNA: TGTGCCAGCAGTGAAGCGCTTCGGGGACAGGTCTCCTACGAGCAGTACTTC. Translated: CASSEALRGQVSYEQYF. Full variable domain (remainder filled in from reference TRBV2 and TRBJ2-7): EPEVTQTPSHQVTQMGQEVILRCVPISNHLYFYWYRQILGQKVEFLVSFYNNEISEKSEIFDDQFSVERPDGSNFTLKIRSTKLEDSAMYFCASSEALRGQVSYEQYFGPGTRLTVT.

The V gene is TRBV28, the J gene TRBJ2-4; D perhaps matches TRBD2 (5 bases). Trimming stripped 6 bases from V and 0 bases from J, with 9 bases between. Germline values: CDR1 MDHEN, CDR2 SYDVKM. The CDR3 is made up of 14 amino acids. The CDR3 sequence: CASSLGGAKNIQYF. The CDR3 DNA sequence: TGTGCCAGCAGCCTCGGAGGAGCCAAAAACATTCAGTACTTC.

V usage is TRBV3-1 (or the pseudogene TRBV3-2) and J usage is TRBJ1-2; no reliable D call. CDR1 LGHDT and CDR2 YNNKEL come from the germline V gene (reference sequence). This CDR3 has 15 residues. Trimming took 4 bases from V and 0 from J, leaving 12 bases between them. The CDR3 loop is CASSPPLPPNYGYTF. Here the CDR3 DNA reads TGTGCCAGCAGCCCCCCGCTACCACCTAACTATGGCTACACCTTC.

J is TRBJ1-5 and V is TRBV28, with 8 bases matching TRBD1. With 3 bases clipped from V and 4 bases from J, the junction kept 2 bases outside the gene matches. The germline V gene has CDR1 MDHEN and CDR2 SYDVKM. This CDR3 is 14 amino acids long. CDR3 protein: CASSFGTGNQPQHF. The CDR3 nucleotides read TGTGCCAGCAGTTTCGGGACAGGTAATCAGCCCCAGCATTTT.

The count of this clone is one. The V gene is TRBV18, the J gene TRBJ1-1, with 9 bases fitting TRBD1. Per the germline V gene, CDR1 is KGHSH and CDR2 is LQKENI. This CDR3 has 16 amino acids. Trimming cost V 4 bases and J 6 bases; bases outside gene matches: 12. CDR3 sequence reads: CASSQLDQQGASEAFF. In DNA form, the CDR3 reads TGTGCCAGCTCACAACTTGATCAACAGGGGGCATCTGAAGCTTTCTTT.

This clone was seen only once. This rearrangement joins TRBV7-8 to TRBJ1-5, with D perhaps TRBD1 (5 bases). V was pared by 5 bases and J by 0 bases, with 14 bases between. In germline, CDR1 is SGHVS, CDR2 FQNEAQ. The CDR3 runs to 16 residues. In DNA form, the CDR3 reads TGTGCCAGCAGCATCCTGACAGTCCATAGCAATCAGCCCCAGCATTTT. Protein: CASSILTVHSNQPQHF. The full variable domain, in which reference TRBV7-8 and TRBJ1-5 provide the parts outside the CDR3, is GAGVSQSPRYKVAKRGQDVALRCDPISGHVSLFWYQQALGQGPEFLTYFQNEAQLDKSGLPSDRFFAERPEGSVSTLKIQRTQQEDSAVYLCASSILTVHSNQPQHFGDGTRLSIL.

J is TRBJ2-7 and V is TRBV2; 9 positions agree with TRBD1. This CDR3 is built from 17 residues. Germline CDR1 and CDR2: SNHLY and FYNNEI. The J segment lost 1 base and the V segment lost 1 base, leaving 8 bases of the junction unmatched. CDR3 DNA: TGTGCCAGCAGTGAAGTTACGGGACAGGGCCGATCCTACGAGCAGTACTTC. The encoded protein is CASSEVTGQGRSYEQYF.

Here the CDR3 DNA reads TGTGCCAGTAGTTTCTACACTACAGGGAATCAGCCCCAGCATTTT. It yields the protein CASSFYTTGNQPQHF. The V gene is TRBV19, the J gene TRBJ1-5; tentatively, D is TRBD1 (6 bases). CDR1 and CDR2 from the germline V gene are LNHDA and SQIVND (reference sequence). CDR3 length equals 15 residues. The germline V and J ends were trimmed by 5 bases and 4 bases, with 15 bases remaining between them.

V gene TRBV19 combines with J gene TRBJ2-2; no reliable D call. CDR1 LNHDA and CDR2 SQIVND come from the germline V gene (reference sequence). The length of the CDR3 is 12 residues. V was cut by 11 bases and J by 6 bases, with 13 bases left in between. CDR3 nucleotides: TGTGCCCGAGTGAACAGATCCGGGGAGCTGTTTTTT. Translating gives CARVNRSGELFF.

V gene TRBV7-2 combines with J gene TRBJ2-7; D unresolved. CDR1 is SGHTA, CDR2 FQGNSA, per germline. This CDR3 region has 12 residues. The V end lost 2 bases, the J end lost 3 bases, and 5 bases lay between the germline ends. The CDR3 here is CASSLTGYEQYF. As DNA, the CDR3 is TGTGCCAGCAGCTTAACCGGCTACGAGCAGTACTTC.